These 25 T cell receptor beta chains share one sample of origin, sequenced in a study of T cell changes during pregnancy in multiple sclerosis. Measured with immunoSEQ multiplex PCR; TCRdb has only the in-frame clones, and not every one. The repertoire holds 95,000 to 100,000 clones, more than 85% seen once, with about 3.1% in the top ten. The sample in question was peripheral blood, obtained in the second trimester of pregnancy. The receptor set was obtained from a female donor with multiple sclerosis, enrolled in a pregnancy study.

This chain uses TRBV7-2 with TRBJ2-7, with D perhaps TRBD1 (6 bases). The CDR3 runs to 17 residues. The V end lost 3 bases, the J end lost 6 bases, and 24 bases lay between the germline ends. Germline V CDR1 and CDR2: SGHTA, FQGNSA. CDR3 protein: CASSFIRQGIPKTEQYF. The DNA for the CDR3 is TGTGCCAGCAGCTTTATCCGCCAGGGGATTCCTAAAACCGAGCAGTACTTC.

The rearrangement links TRBV28 to TRBJ2-4, with D uncertain. The V end lost 0 bases, the J end lost 14 bases, and 17 bases lay between the germline ends. Germline V lookup: CDR1 MDHEN, CDR2 SYDVKM. CDR3 size: 14 residues. This CDR3 is CASSLWGDNGMEYF. The CDR3 nucleotides are TGTGCCAGCAGTTTATGGGGCGATAACGGTATGGAGTACTTC. The entire variable domain, with the rest obtained from reference TRBV28 and TRBJ2-4, is as follows: DVKVTQSSRYLVKRTGEKVFLECVQDMDHENMFWYRQDPGLGLRLIYFSYDVKMKEKGDIPEGYSVSREKKERFSLILESASTNQTSMYLCASSLWGDNGMEYFGAGTRLSVL.

This clone was seen only once. This chain uses TRBV10-3 with TRBJ1-1; D may be TRBD1 (5 bases). The CDR3 contains 13 residues. CDR1 and CDR2 (germline): ENHRY, SYGVKD. V dropped 7 bases and J dropped 0 bases, with 9 bases sitting between them. CDR3 region: CAINADMNTEAFF. CDR3 in DNA: TGTGCCATCAATGCGGACATGAACACTGAAGCTTTCTTT.

This clone came up once. The chain carries TRBV10-3 and TRBJ2-1; D is possibly TRBD2 (6 bases). Germline V gene data show CDR1 as ENHRY and CDR2 as SYGVKD. The length of the CDR3 is 16 residues. V lost 6 bases and J 5 bases, leaving 20 bases between the germline ends. This CDR3 reads CAIRPNGGKSNNEQFF. Here the CDR3 DNA reads TGTGCCATCAGACCAAATGGGGGGAAGTCGAACAATGAGCAGTTCTTC.

V is TRBV6-5 and J is TRBJ2-2; D uncertain. This CDR3 has 16 amino acids. V gave up 0 bases and J gave up 5 bases, with 13 bases separating them. Germline V gene data show CDR1 as MNHEY and CDR2 as SVGAGI. CDR3 sequence: CASSYSSPFRTGELFF. In nucleotides, the CDR3 is TGTGCCAGCAGTTACTCATCGCCCTTCAGGACCGGGGAGCTGTTTTTT.

This sequence joins TRBV5-4 and TRBJ1-4; D may be TRBD1 (5 bases). Germline lookup yields CDR1 SGHNT and CDR2 YYREEE (reference sequence). The CDR3 is 14 amino acids. The V gene lost 4 bases and the J gene lost 5 bases, with 12 bases spanning the gap. This CDR3 is CASSRDLKNEKLFF. The CDR3 bases are TGTGCCAGCAGCCGGGACTTAAAAAATGAAAAACTGTTTTTT. The variable domain in full, with the rest retrieved from reference TRBV5-4 and TRBJ1-4, is ETGVTQSPTHLIKTRGQQVTLRCSSQSGHNTVSWYQQALGQGPQFIFQYYREEENGRGNFPPRFSGLQFPNYSSELNVNALELDDSALYLCASSRDLKNEKLFFGSGTQLSVL.

The chain has TRBV7-9 and TRBJ2-7, with D possibly matching TRBD1 (6 bases). Trimming cost V 5 bases and J 5 bases, with 7 bases left between them. Germline lookup yields CDR1 SEHNR and CDR2 FQNEAQ (reference sequence). The CDR3 extends over 11 amino acids. CDR3 region: CASSNRDEQYF. The CDR3 DNA reads TGTGCCAGCAGCAACAGGGACGAGCAGTACTTC.

This clone has just a few counts. The rearrangement uses TRBV29-1 and TRBJ1-1; D not certain. Per the germline V gene, CDR1 is SQVTM and CDR2 is ANQGSEA. The V end was cut by 2 bases, the J end by 1 base, with 11 bases between. The CDR3 has 14 amino acids. The CDR3 DNA reads TGCAGCGTTGAACCCAGGCTATCGAACACTGAAGCTTTCTTT. Translation gives CSVEPRLSNTEAFF.

This chain uses TRBV4-2 with TRBJ2-2; 7 bases fit TRBD2. The CDR3 has 15 residues. CDR1 LGHNA and CDR2 YNFKEQ come from the germline V gene. The J segment lost 7 bases and the V segment lost 5 bases, leaving 10 bases of the junction unmatched. The CDR3 DNA follows: TGTGCCAGCAGCGCCGGGACTACCGGTAGCGGGGAGCTGTTTTTT. Protein: CASSAGTTGSGELFF.

The chain couples TRBV19 to TRBJ2-7; TRBD2 matches 13 bases. Trimming took 8 bases from V and 4 from J; bases not matched to a gene: 11. The CDR3 has 16 amino acids. From germline, CDR1 is LNHDA and CDR2 SQIVND (reference sequence). The CDR3 DNA reads as TGTGCCAGTTCTTCCGGACTAGCGGGAGTAGGGTACGAGCAGTACTTC. As protein: CASSSGLAGVGYEQYF. The variable domain in full, with the rest retrieved from reference TRBV19 and TRBJ2-7, is DGGITQSPKYLFRKEGQNVTLSCEQNLNHDAMYWYRQDPGQGLRLIYYSQIVNDFQKGDIAEGYSVSREKKESFPLTVTSAQKNPTAFYLCASSSGLAGVGYEQYFGPGTRLTVT.

This clone was recorded once. This chain connects TRBV11-3 to TRBJ2-7; a possible D gene is TRBD2 (5 bases). The CDR3 runs 15 residues. The germline V gene encodes CDR1 SGHNT and CDR2 YENEEA. V was clipped by 0 bases and J by 3 bases, with 12 bases between them. DNA for the CDR3: TGTGCCAGCAGCTTAGATTCTAGCCAATACTACGAGCAGTACTTC. Its protein product is CASSLDSSQYYEQYF.

The chain is built from TRBV15 and TRBJ2-1; the D is unclear. Per germline, CDR1 LNHNV and CDR2 YYDKDF (reference sequence). There are 19 residues in the CDR3. Trimming stripped 0 bases from V and 2 bases from J, with 20 bases between. Here the CDR3 DNA reads TGTGCCACCAGCAGAGATCGGTCCTTGTCGGGTCAAACCTACAATGAGCAGTTCTTC. As protein: CATSRDRSLSGQTYNEQFF.

The rearrangement links TRBV9 to TRBJ2-7, with TRBD2 matching over 9 bases. Germline V CDR1 and CDR2: SGDLS, YYNGEE. The length of the CDR3 is 14 residues. Losses at the gene ends were 2 bases for V and 6 bases for J; bases not matched to a gene: 6. CDR3 sequence reads: CASSVTSGASEQYF. The CDR3 DNA reads TGTGCCAGCAGCGTGACTAGCGGAGCCTCCGAGCAGTACTTC.

CDR3 sequence: CASSVQESSYNEQFF. The CDR3 DNA reads TGTGCCAGCAGTGTACAGGAATCCTCCTACAATGAGCAGTTCTTC. The rearrangement joins TRBV6-1 to TRBJ2-1; D perhaps matches TRBD1 (5 bases). Trimming took 4 bases from V and 0 from J, leaving 10 bases between them. CDR3 length: 15 residues. The germline V gene has CDR1 MNHNS and CDR2 SASEGT.

The chain couples TRBV11-2 to TRBJ2-1, with TRBD2 matching over 12 bases. Germline V gene data show CDR1 as SGHAT and CDR2 as FQNNGV. V was pared by 5 bases and J by 10 bases, with 6 bases of the junction left unmatched. The CDR3 is 14 amino acids. The DNA for the CDR3 is TGTGCCAGCAGCCGACTAGCGGGAGTCAGGGAGCAGTTCTTC. Amino acid sequence: CASSRLAGVREQFF. The entire variable domain, with the rest obtained from reference TRBV11-2 and TRBJ2-1, is as follows: EAGVAQSPRYKIIEKRQSVAFWCNPISGHATLYWYQQILGQGPKLLIQFQNNGVVDDSQLPKDRFSAERLKGVDSTLKIQPAKLEDSAVYLCASSRLAGVREQFFGPGTRLTVL.

The rearrangement links TRBV7-8 to TRBJ1-2, with D hard to call. V lost 4 bases to trimming and J lost 2 bases, with 11 bases between them. Germline CDR1 SGHVS, CDR2 FQNEAQ. This CDR3 comprises 14 residues. CDR3 in DNA: TGTGCCAGCAGCTGGACTGATAAGAACTATGGCTACACCTTC. Its translation is CASSWTDKNYGYTF.

The chain carries TRBV29-1 and TRBJ2-3; D ambiguous. Germline CDR1 and CDR2: SQVTM and ANQGSEA. V was clipped by 4 bases and J by 1 base, with 6 bases between them. This CDR3 spans 12 amino acids. The CDR3 coding sequence is TGCAGCGTTGTTACAGGCACAGATACGCAGTATTTT. Translated, it gives CSVVTGTDTQYF.

This chain links TRBV28 with TRBJ1-1; TRBD1 agrees at 8 bases. The CDR3 sequence is 16 residues long. J gave up 5 bases and V 2 bases, and 10 bases lay outside the gene matches. Germline V CDR1 and CDR2: MDHEN, SYDVKM. The CDR3 region is CASSLEGRGPRTEAFF. CDR3 DNA sequence: TGTGCCAGCAGTTTAGAGGGCAGGGGGCCTCGGACTGAAGCTTTCTTT. The whole variable domain, remainder taken from reference TRBV28 and TRBJ1-1, is DVKVTQSSRYLVKRTGEKVFLECVQDMDHENMFWYRQDPGLGLRLIYFSYDVKMKEKGDIPEGYSVSREKKERFSLILESASTNQTSMYLCASSLEGRGPRTEAFFGQGTRLTVV.

V usage is TRBV19 and J usage is TRBJ1-5; 7 bases are a match to TRBD1. With V trimmed by 3 bases and J by 0 bases, 2 bases remained unmatched. This CDR3 spans 15 amino acids. Germline values: CDR1 LNHDA, CDR2 SQIVND (reference sequence). CDR3 DNA: TGTGCCAGTAGTATTGGGACAGTTAGCAATCAGCCCCAGCATTTT. This codes for CASSIGTVSNQPQHF.

The J gene is TRBJ2-3, the V gene TRBV29-1; D perhaps matches TRBD2 (6 bases). The V end was cut by 3 bases, the J end by 5 bases, with 18 bases between. The CDR3 covers 15 residues. CDR1 SQVTM and CDR2 ANQGSEA come from the germline V gene. CDR3 in amino acids: CSVEAGRGLEDTQYF. The CDR3 coding sequence is TGCAGCGTTGAGGCGGGGCGCGGTTTGGAAGATACGCAGTATTTT.

The chain combines TRBV7-9 with TRBJ2-7; D perhaps matches TRBD1 (5 bases). This CDR3 spans 14 amino acids. From germline, CDR1 is SEHNR and CDR2 FQNEAQ (reference sequence). Deletions cut 8 bases from V and 3 bases from J, with 17 bases between. CDR3 DNA sequence: TGTGCCAGCGCGCCGGCAGGGCTTTACTACGAGCAGTACTTC. It is translated as CASAPAGLYYEQYF.

The rearrangement uses TRBV19 and TRBJ1-4; 10 bases are a match to TRBD1. V trimming: 7 bases; J trimming: 6 bases; junction bases outside the gene matches: 8. The germline V gene encodes CDR1 LNHDA and CDR2 SQIVND (reference sequence). CDR3 length equals 15 residues. The CDR3 bases are TGTGCCAGTACCCCTACCGGGACAGGGGATGAAAAACTGTTTTTT. Translation gives CASTPTGTGDEKLFF.

The chain has TRBV15 and TRBJ2-7, with D unresolved. V gave up 4 bases and J gave up 5 bases, with 12 bases separating them. Germline CDR1 and CDR2: LNHNV and YYDKDF (reference sequence). This CDR3 spans 13 amino acids. CDR3 sequence (DNA): TGTGCCACCAGCATTCCAAGCCTGAACGAGCAGTACTTC. It encodes CATSIPSLNEQYF.

The chain uses TRBV28 and TRBJ2-1, with a weak D call TRBD1 (6 bases). This CDR3 has 15 residues. CDR1 is MDHEN, CDR2 SYDVKM, per germline. Trimming stripped 2 bases from V and 10 bases from J, with 18 bases between. The CDR3 DNA follows: TGTGCCAGCAGTTTAGAGGACAGCTGGTACCGCGAGCAGTTCTTC. This sequence encodes CASSLEDSWYREQFF.

As regards this clone: Sequence at one end of the junction differs from germline and may be a read error. The rearrangement joins TRBV7-7 to TRBJ2-7; D is perhaps TRBD1 (6 bases). Germline CDR1 and CDR2: SSHAT and FNYEAQ (reference sequence). This CDR3 is built from 13 residues. CDR3 sequence reads: CASSLSAGVEQYF. The CDR3 DNA follows: TGTGCTAGCAGCTTAAGCGCAGGGGTCGAGCAGTACTTC.